Following are 3 T cell receptor beta chains from one sample sequenced in a study of a mutant IDH1 vaccine in newly diagnosed glioma. Time point denoted: week 11, during vaccination. Alongside topical imiquimod, each dose of vaccine comprised 300 ug of mutant IDH1 20-mer peptide. Produced via immunoSEQ multiplex PCR; TCRdb's table is partial and in-frame only. Of 120,000 or so clones in the sample, around four fifths are singletons; the top ten hold 5.5%. These receptors have no known antigen. The specimen was PBMCs, collected from a glioma patient whose treatment included an IDH1 peptide vaccine. The source of these receptors is a man in his forties or fifties with glioma.

The V and J genes are TRBV7-9 and TRBJ2-7; perhaps TRBD1 as D (5 bases). Trimming stripped 1 base from V and 1 base from J, with 8 bases between. Germline loops: CDR1 SEHNR, CDR2 FQNEAQ (reference sequence). This CDR3 contains 14 residues. CDR3 residues: CASSLGGRSYEQYF. The CDR3 DNA reads TGTGCCAGCAGCTTAGGGGGCCGTTCCTACGAGCAGTACTTC.

This clone was observed once. The chain is built from TRBV4-1 and TRBJ2-7, with D uncertain. Trimming left V 4 bases short and J 3 bases short, with 10 bases between. The CDR3 totals 13 residues. The germline gives CDR1 MGHRA, CDR2 YSYEKL. The chain's CDR3 is CASSPLLGYEQYF. The CDR3 nucleotides read TGCGCCAGCAGCCCGCTATTGGGCTACGAGCAGTACTTC.

This clone came up once. V and J are TRBV7-9 and TRBJ1-5, with a weak D call TRBD1 (5 bases). The CDR3 totals 17 residues. The V gene's germline CDR1 is SEHNR and CDR2 FQNEAQ (reference sequence). V was cut by 1 base and J by 0 bases, with 13 bases left in between. The CDR3 loop is CASSLVGTADSNQPQHF. The CDR3, as DNA: TGTGCCAGCAGCTTAGTTGGGACCGCCGATAGCAATCAGCCCCAGCATTTT.